The 2 T cell receptor beta chains reported below all come from one sample, sequenced in a study of metastatic and nonmetastatic thyroid tumors. Patients had received no treatment of any kind before thyroid surgery. TCRdb re-called clones via MiXCR from the PCR reads. The table includes fewer than 18,000 clones, roughly 24% detected once. The specimen was tumor tissue. These receptors all come from a female donor with papillary thyroid cancer or a benign thyroid nodule (not recorded which). Some clones in this sample may be carry-over from other donors' samples.

This clone appeared many times. V is TRBV7-6 and J is TRBJ2-2, with a weak D call TRBD1 (6 bases). Germline CDR1 and CDR2: SGHVS and FNYEAQ. V gave up 3 bases and J gave up 6 bases, with 14 bases separating them. The CDR3 consists of 15 residues. CDR3 nucleotides: TGTGCCAGCAGCTTTGGGGACATTATTTCCGGGGAGCTGTTTTTT. It is translated as CASSFGDIISGELFF.

This clone has ten or more counts. The J gene is TRBJ2-7, the V gene TRBV30, with 7 bases matching TRBD1. Unmatched junction bases numbered 6, after V lost 1 base and J lost 3 bases. The CDR3 runs to 14 residues. Germline V lookup: CDR1 GTSNPN, CDR2 SVGIG (reference sequence). The CDR3 region has the DNA TGTGCCTGGAGTGCAACAGGGGCAGGCTACGAGCAGTACTTC. Its protein product is CAWSATGAGYEQYF.